This TCR beta chain derives from a study of blood T cell repertoires in COVID-19. On the study more broadly: Specimens from acute and convalescent COVID-19 originated in the United States, Italy and Spain.

This CDR3 region has 14 residues. The V gene end was trimmed by 10 bases and the J gene end by 6 bases; junction bases not matched to a gene: 11. Germline lookup yields CDR1 ENHRY and CDR2 SYGVKD. The data were produced by immunoSEQ multiplex PCR, yet TCRdb's version contains in-frame clones alone and is incomplete. The repertoire holds approximately 350,000 clones, with over 80% as singletons. The sequencing input was PBMCs or T cells enriched from blood (not recorded which). This sequence was found in a woman between 45 and 65 years old who had recovered from COVID-19. The rearrangement links TRBV10-3 to TRBJ2-1, with 8 bases aligning to TRBD1. The CDR3 sequence: CATTPGQEVNEQFF. Written as DNA, the CDR3 is TGTGCCACGACTCCGGGACAGGAGGTCAATGAGCAGTTCTTC.